A single sample gave rise to the 32 T cell receptor beta chains below, sequenced in a study of cytomegalovirus exposure and HLA in healthy donors. Use of 60 Vbeta and 13 Jbeta primers characterized the PCR. Sequencing was performed with immunoSEQ multiplex PCR; in TCRdb, only in-frame clones are kept and a portion is missing. The sample has around 130,000 clones; 74% are singletons. Sequencing was performed on PBMCs. The receptors originated from a woman in her 50s in good health and CMV-seropositive.

This rearrangement joins TRBV27 to TRBJ2-5; 9 bases map to TRBD2. V lost 2 bases and J lost 2; bases outside the gene matches: 6. The germline V gene encodes CDR1 MNHEY and CDR2 SMNVEV (reference sequence). The CDR3 is 16 amino acids. The CDR3: CASSLTSRGGQETQYF. The CDR3 nucleotides read TGTGCCAGCAGTTTAACCTCGCGGGGGGGTCAAGAGACCCAGTACTTC.

The chain couples TRBV29-1 to TRBJ1-1; a possible D gene is TRBD1 (6 bases). The CDR3 runs to 11 residues. The V and J ends lost 2 bases and 12 bases respectively, with 13 bases between them. Germline CDR1 and CDR2: SQVTM and ANQGSEA. The CDR3 DNA sequence: TGCAGCGTTGAATCGGTTGGGGGCCCTTTCTTT. Amino acid sequence: CSVESVGGPFF.

This chain links TRBV5-1 with TRBJ2-2; the D is unclear. Germline values: CDR1 SGHRS, CDR2 YFSETQ. V lost 0 bases to trimming and J lost 4 bases, with 7 bases between them. The CDR3 runs to 14 residues. CDR3 sequence: CASSLGLSTGELFF. CDR3 coding DNA: TGCGCCAGCAGCTTGGGTTTGAGCACCGGGGAGCTGTTTTTT.

The chain joins TRBV7-2 to TRBJ2-2; 13 bases align to TRBD2. The CDR3 contains 16 residues. Losses at the gene ends were 5 bases for V and 4 bases for J; bases not matched to a gene: 4. Germline V gene lookup returns CDR1 SGHTA and CDR2 FQGNSA. The CDR3 region is CASSGGLAGATGELFF. CDR3 DNA sequence: TGTGCCAGCAGCGGCGGACTAGCGGGGGCCACCGGGGAGCTGTTTTTT.

DNA for the CDR3: TGTGCCAGCTCACGGGCGACAGGGTCGGGCTATGGCTACACCTTC. Translation gives CASSRATGSGYGYTF. The chain is built from TRBV18 and TRBJ1-2; 7 bases align to TRBD1. V lost 4 bases, J lost 4 bases, and 9 bases stayed unmatched. The germline gives CDR1 KGHSH, CDR2 LQKENI. The CDR3 consists of 15 residues.

There are a few counts of this clone. V usage is TRBV6-5 and J usage is TRBJ2-5; D gene uncertain. Germline-derived CDR1 and CDR2 are MNHEY and SVGAGI. The CDR3 sequence is 12 residues long. V lost 5 bases, J lost 7 bases, and 11 bases lay in between. In nucleotides, the CDR3 is TGTGCCAGCAGTAACTACCCAGGGACCCAGTACTTC. Its protein is CASSNYPGTQYF.

CDR3 loop: CASSRREGAYEQYF. The CDR3 DNA sequence: TGTGCCAGCTCACGACGTGAGGGAGCCTACGAGCAGTACTTC. The chain carries TRBV18 and TRBJ2-7; a possible D gene is TRBD2 (5 bases). The germline V and J ends were trimmed by 4 bases and 2 bases, with 12 bases remaining between them. CDR1 and CDR2 (germline): KGHSH, LQKENI. This CDR3 comprises 14 residues.

The V gene is TRBV7-8, the J gene TRBJ2-7; 11 nucleotides align to TRBD2. The CDR3 has 17 residues. Germline V gene data show CDR1 as SGHVS and CDR2 as FQNEAQ. Unmatched junction bases numbered 14, after V lost 7 bases and J lost 3 bases. CDR3 residues: CASNPGLAGRGLYEQYF. The DNA of the CDR3 is TGTGCCAGCAACCCCGGACTAGCGGGTCGGGGCCTCTACGAGCAGTACTTC.

The J gene is TRBJ1-3, the V gene TRBV18, with 9 bases matching TRBD1. The ends lost 5 bases at V and 2 bases at J; junction bases unmatched: 7. This CDR3 is 16 amino acids long. Germline V lookup: CDR1 KGHSH, CDR2 LQKENI. This CDR3 is CASSADRGFAGNTIYF. Here the CDR3 DNA reads TGTGCCAGCTCAGCGGACAGGGGATTTGCTGGAAACACCATATATTTT.

The rearrangement uses TRBV6-1 and TRBJ1-3; no clear D. CDR1 is MNHNS and CDR2 is SASEGT in the germline V gene. This CDR3 contains 14 residues. V lost 3 bases and J lost 3, with 9 bases in between. CDR3 nucleotides: TGTGCCAGCAGTGACTTAGACTTTGGAAACACCATATATTTT. It is translated as CASSDLDFGNTIYF.

A single count supports this clone. This chain uses TRBV7-2 with TRBJ2-2; TRBD2 might be the D (7 bases). Trimming removed 0 bases from V and 4 bases from J, with 15 bases in between. The CDR3 loop spans 17 amino acids. Germline V CDR1 and CDR2: SGHTA, FQGNSA. The DNA for the CDR3 is TGTGCCAGCAGCTTAGCTGGGGGGGGGCTCGGCACCGGGGAGCTGTTTTTT. Translating gives CASSLAGGGLGTGELFF.

This clone was counted a few times. J is TRBJ2-5 and V is TRBV25-1, with 11 bases that match TRBD1. Germline lookup yields CDR1 MGHDK and CDR2 SYGVNS. After removal of 6 bases from V and 5 bases from J, the junction contained 8 bases not matched to a gene. The CDR3 consists of 15 residues. Here the CDR3 reads CASSDGTGGGETQYF. CDR3 in DNA: TGTGCCAGCAGCGATGGGACAGGGGGTGGGGAGACCCAGTACTTC.

V usage is TRBV18 and J usage is TRBJ2-3; TRBD1 matches 7 bases. This CDR3 has 15 residues. The germline gives CDR1 KGHSH, CDR2 LQKENI. Trimming cost V 4 bases and J 0 bases; bases outside gene matches: 4. The CDR3 DNA sequence: TGTGCCAGCTCACGGGACAGAACTAGCACAGATACGCAGTATTTT. Translation gives CASSRDRTSTDTQYF.

This clone was seen a handful of times. This rearrangement joins TRBV5-1 to TRBJ1-3; unclear D gene. The CDR3 is 16 residues long. The ends were cut back, 0 bases at V and 5 bases at J, with 15 bases in the middle. In germline, CDR1 is SGHRS, CDR2 YFSETQ. CDR3 coding DNA: TGCGCCAGCAGCTTGGGGGCCGACGAACCAAGAAACACCATATATTTT. Its translation: CASSLGADEPRNTIYF.

The V gene is TRBV7-9, the J gene TRBJ1-5; possible D gene TRBD1, 6 bases. The germline gives CDR1 SEHNR, CDR2 FQNEAQ (reference sequence). The CDR3 covers 15 residues. V was cut by 1 base and J by 7 bases, with 14 bases left in between. CDR3 coding DNA: TGTGCCAGCAGCTTAGGCGGACAGTCGTTGCAGCCCCAGCATTTT. Amino acids: CASSLGGQSLQPQHF.

This chain joins TRBV5-1 and TRBJ1-2; 7 bases map to TRBD1. CDR3 length equals 16 residues. Germline assignment: CDR1 SGHRS and CDR2 YFSETQ. J was trimmed by 6 bases and V by 0 bases; bases with no gene match: 11. CDR3 coding DNA: TGCGCCAGCAGCTTGGGGACAGGTTTACCCGTAGATGGCTACACCTTC. Translating it yields CASSLGTGLPVDGYTF.

The rearrangement uses TRBV7-8 and TRBJ1-1, with TRBD1 identical over 7 bases. The CDR3 is 13 residues long. V lost 2 bases, J lost 3 bases, and 0 bases stayed unmatched. Germline CDR1 SGHVS, CDR2 FQNEAQ. For the CDR3, the DNA is TGTGCCAGCAGCTTACAGGGGGACACTGAAGCTTTCTTT. Translating gives CASSLQGDTEAFF.

The CDR3 loop is CASSPRQGEETQYF. CDR3 DNA: TGTGCCAGCAGTCCAAGACAGGGAGAGGAGACCCAGTACTTC. V is TRBV28 and J is TRBJ2-5, with TRBD1 matching 7 bases. The CDR3 consists of 14 residues. Per the germline V gene, CDR1 is MDHEN and CDR2 is SYDVKM. V was pared by 5 bases and J by 5 bases, with 8 bases of the junction left unmatched.

The rearrangement links TRBV5-4 to TRBJ2-2, with TRBD2 identical over 9 bases. The CDR3 totals 16 residues. Germline V gives CDR1 SGHNT, CDR2 YYREEE (reference sequence). The trim removed 4 bases at V and 5 bases at J, leaving 9 bases unmatched. The chain's CDR3 is CASSPQAGGQTGELFF. Here the CDR3 DNA reads TGTGCCAGCAGCCCACAAGCGGGGGGCCAGACCGGGGAGCTGTTTTTT.

CDR3 coding DNA: TGCAGTGCTAGTAGCGGCTACGAGCAGTACTTC. It codes for CSASSGYEQYF. V gene TRBV20-1 combines with J gene TRBJ2-7; D may be TRBD2 (6 bases). Trimming took off 3 bases at V and 3 bases at J, with 6 bases between the two ends. The CDR3 extends over 11 amino acids. The V gene's germline CDR1 is DFQATT and CDR2 SNEGSKA (reference sequence).

The V call is TRBV10-3, the J call TRBJ2-5; D possibly corresponds to TRBD2 (5 bases). The germline V and J ends were trimmed by 4 bases and 2 bases, with 11 bases remaining between them. This CDR3 contains 14 residues. In germline, CDR1 is ENHRY, CDR2 SYGVKD. CDR3 in amino acids: CAISAVGEQETQYF. CDR3 bases: TGTGCCATCAGTGCGGTCGGGGAACAAGAGACCCAGTACTTC.

The chain has TRBV5-6 and TRBJ1-6; maybe TRBD1 (5 bases). The germline V and J ends were trimmed by 4 bases and 5 bases, with 16 bases remaining between them. Germline lookup yields CDR1 SGHDT and CDR2 YYEEEE. The CDR3 covers 16 residues. CDR3 protein: CASSTLTATDNSPLHF. As DNA, the CDR3 is TGTGCCAGCAGCACTTTGACAGCCACCGATAATTCACCCCTCCACTTT.

V usage is TRBV11-3 and J usage is TRBJ2-1; 10 nucleotides agree with TRBD2. Germline values: CDR1 SGHNT, CDR2 YENEEA. Trimming removed 6 bases from V and 7 bases from J; junction bases left unmatched: 9. This CDR3 spans 15 amino acids. In DNA, the CDR3 is TGTGCCAGCAGTGGAGCGGGGGGGCCGGGGAATGAGCAGTTCTTC. Protein product: CASSGAGGPGNEQFF.

CDR3 residues: CASSSGLAGGNEQFF. The CDR3 nucleotides read TGTGCCAGTAGTTCCGGGCTAGCGGGGGGAAATGAGCAGTTCTTC. This rearrangement joins TRBV19 to TRBJ2-1, with 11 positions matching TRBD2. The ends lost 5 bases at V and 7 bases at J; junction bases unmatched: 7. CDR1 and CDR2 (germline): LNHDA, SQIVND (reference sequence). The CDR3 spans 15 residues.

This clone was seen only once. The chain couples TRBV7-2 to TRBJ2-7, with D tentatively TRBD1 (5 bases). Trimming removed 3 bases at V and 6 bases at J, with 15 bases between. The CDR3 runs to 14 residues. Per the germline V gene, CDR1 is SGHTA and CDR2 is FQGNSA. CDR3 DNA: TGTGCCAGCAGCTTTAATGGAATCCAGGGCGAGCAGTACTTC. Residues: CASSFNGIQGEQYF.

The chain has TRBV30 and TRBJ1-1; D gene unclear. Germline loops: CDR1 GTSNPN, CDR2 SVGIG (reference sequence). The CDR3 spans 15 residues. The V end was cut by 0 bases, the J end by 5 bases, with 16 bases between. CDR3 amino acids: CAWSVNSQGWTEAFF. The CDR3, as DNA: TGTGCCTGGAGTGTTAACAGCCAAGGCTGGACTGAAGCTTTCTTT.

The chain is built from TRBV2 and TRBJ1-1; unclear D gene. The germline V gene encodes CDR1 SNHLY and CDR2 FYNNEI. Deletions cut 4 bases from V and 1 base from J, with 7 bases between. CDR3 length: 13 amino acids. The CDR3 reads CASSATQNTEAFF. The CDR3 region has the DNA TGTGCCAGCAGTGCGACACAGAACACTGAAGCTTTCTTT.

This chain uses TRBV5-5 with TRBJ1-1, with no clear D. Germline V CDR1 and CDR2: SGHKS, YYEKEE (reference sequence). This CDR3 has 14 amino acids. The V end was cut by 0 bases, the J end by 6 bases, with 12 bases between. CDR3 DNA sequence: TGTGCCAGCAGCTTGGAGCCGCTAACCCCTGAAGCTTTCTTT. It specifies CASSLEPLTPEAFF.

The V call is TRBV5-1, the J call TRBJ1-4, with D possibly TRBD1 on 6 matching bases. Germline CDR1 and CDR2: SGHRS and YFSETQ. Trimming stripped 3 bases from V and 8 bases from J, with 20 bases between. The CDR3 loop spans 16 amino acids. In DNA, the CDR3 is TGCGCCAGCAGCTCGACGATACAGGGATGGGGGGAAAAACTGTTTTTT. Translated: CASSSTIQGWGEKLFF.

Of note for this clone: It is likely a read error, because the conserved phenylalanine at the end of the CDR3 is missing. The chain has TRBV6-1 and TRBJ1-2; TRBD1 matches at 7 bases. The CDR3 is 14 amino acids. From germline, CDR1 is MNHNS and CDR2 SASEGT. Germline trimming cut 5 bases from V and 2 bases from J; bases unmatched to any gene: 5. This CDR3 reads CASSNPTGNYGYTL. In DNA, the CDR3 is TGTGCCAGCAGTAACCCGACAGGGAACTATGGCTACACCTTG.

There are many counts of this clone. Here the CDR3 DNA reads TGTGCCAGCAGCTCTTCGCAGGGGGGCTCTGTCTACGAGCAGTACTTC. Its protein is CASSSSQGGSVYEQYF. The chain couples TRBV7-8 to TRBJ2-7; tentative D call: TRBD1 (7 bases). V was trimmed by 4 bases and J by 3 bases, leaving 19 bases between them. CDR1 is SGHVS, CDR2 FQNEAQ, per germline. The CDR3 runs 16 residues.

In this sample, this clone turned up a few times. The chain is built from TRBV5-6 and TRBJ2-7; the D is unclear. The CDR3 spans 12 residues. The germline gives CDR1 SGHDT, CDR2 YYEEEE. Between the trimmed V and J ends, which lost 1 base and 1 base, there was a span of 3 bases. The CDR3, as DNA: TGTGCCAGCAGCTTGACATCCTACGAGCAGTACTTC. Translation: CASSLTSYEQYF.